Listed here are 4 T cell receptor beta chains from one sample, sequenced in a study of T-cell memory formation after mild COVID-19. TCRdb independently ran MiXCR on the 5' RACE reads; one entry per CDR3 protein. The sample shows around 82,000 distinct CDR3 sequences, 10% to 15% of them seen only once. The specimen sequenced was PBMCs or a T cell subset sorted from them (not recorded which). The receptor set was obtained from a man younger than 35 who had mild COVID-19 (a few samples of this study predate the infection). Cell type and time point are not known.

This clonotype has a handful of counts. The gene calls are TRBV7-6 and TRBJ1-2; TRBD1 aligns across 9 bases. This CDR3 comprises 16 residues. CDR1 and CDR2 from the germline V gene are SGHVS and FNYEAQ. V shed 2 bases, J shed 7 bases, and the junction held 11 bases outside the gene matches. Here the CDR3 reads CASSLSVTGGLGGYTF. In DNA form, the CDR3 reads TGTGCCAGCAGCTTAAGCGTCACAGGGGGCTTGGGTGGCTACACCTTC.

V gene TRBV29-1 combines with J gene TRBJ2-2; 7 bases are shared with TRBD1. This CDR3 region has 14 residues. The germline V gene encodes CDR1 SQVTM and CDR2 ANQGSEA. Unmatched junction bases numbered 5, after V lost 7 bases and J lost 0 bases. In nucleotides, the CDR3 is TGCAGCGCGACGGGACAGACGAACACCGGGGAGCTGTTTTTT. As protein: CSATGQTNTGELFF.

The sample holds a few counts of this clonotype. The J gene is TRBJ1-3, the V gene TRBV4-3, with 8 bases lining up with TRBD1. Germline CDR1 LGHNA, CDR2 YSLEER. J was trimmed by 0 bases and V by 2 bases; bases with no gene match: 3. The CDR3 has 16 residues. CDR3 bases: TGCGCCAGCAGCCAATCGGGACAGGTCTCTGGAAACACCATATATTTT. Residues: CASSQSGQVSGNTIYF.

J is TRBJ1-5 and V is TRBV11-2; weak D call: TRBD1 (5 bases). CDR3 length: 14 amino acids. Germline CDR1 is SGHAT and CDR2 is FQNNGV. The ends were cut back, 4 bases at V and 7 bases at J, with 14 bases in the middle. The CDR3 DNA sequence: TGTGCCAGCAGCTCAAGTCAGGGAAGCCAGCCCCAGCATTTT. This translates into CASSSSQGSQPQHF.